This TCR beta chain was sequenced for a study of T cells in tuberculosis. Regarding the study as a whole: Some low-affinity tetramer-binding T cells may be absent from this sample.

Thawed, overnight-rested PBMC were stained with GMM-loaded CD1B tetramer, viability dye and anti-CD3, then sorted. The lipid loaded on the CD1B tetramers was C32 glucose monomycolate from Rhodococcus equi. PBMC for tetramer sorting were first depleted of CD14-expressing monocytes. Produced via immunoSEQ multiplex PCR; TCRdb's table is partial and in-frame only. The data contain tens of thousands of clones, roughly 90% of them singletons. CDR1 and CDR2 from the germline V gene are MGHDK and SYGVNS. The length of the CDR3 is 14 residues. As regards this clone: Germline is not matched at one junction end, which may reflect a read error.

Sequencing was performed on CD1b-GMM tetramer-negative cells sorted from PBMCs. The origin of this receptor is an adult woman with latent tuberculosis. This chain uses TRBV25-1 with TRBJ1-1; D is possibly TRBD1 (5 bases). Written as DNA, the CDR3 is TGTGCCAGCAGTGATAGCGCGGGGGTCACTGAAGCTTCCTTT. This codes for CASSDSAGVTEASF.